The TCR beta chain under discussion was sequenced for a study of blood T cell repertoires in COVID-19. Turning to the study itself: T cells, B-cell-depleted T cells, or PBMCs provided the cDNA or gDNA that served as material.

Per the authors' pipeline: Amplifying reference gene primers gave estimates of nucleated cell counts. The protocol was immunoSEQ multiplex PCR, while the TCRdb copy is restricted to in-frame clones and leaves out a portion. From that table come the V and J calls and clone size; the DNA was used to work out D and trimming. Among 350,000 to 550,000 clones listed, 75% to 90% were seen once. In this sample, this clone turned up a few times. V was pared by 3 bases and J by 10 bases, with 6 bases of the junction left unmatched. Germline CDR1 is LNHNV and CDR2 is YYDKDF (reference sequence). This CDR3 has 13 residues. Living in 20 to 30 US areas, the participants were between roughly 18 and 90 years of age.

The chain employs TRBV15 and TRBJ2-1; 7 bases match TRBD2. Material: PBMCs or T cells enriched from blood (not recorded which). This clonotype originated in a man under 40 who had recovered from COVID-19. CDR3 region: CATSSLREGEQFF. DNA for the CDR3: TGTGCCACCAGCAGCCTTAGGGAGGGAGAGCAGTTCTTC.